This T cell receptor beta chain emerged from a study of technical replicates of blood from four donors. Profiled with immunoSEQ multiplex PCR; TCRdb holds only in-frame clones, not every one. The sample holds 98,000 or so clones, around 96% seen once. V trimming: 6 bases; J trimming: 3 bases; junction bases outside the gene matches: 8. Per germline, CDR1 MDHEN and CDR2 SYDVKM. The CDR3 totals 15 residues. The rearrangement uses TRBV28 and TRBJ1-5, with 7 bases matching TRBD1. The specimen sequenced was T cells isolated from PBMCs. The sequence derives from a human donor in good health. The CDR3 loop is CASRPLDRVNQPQHF. CDR3 DNA sequence: TGTGCCAGCAGACCGCTTGACAGGGTCAATCAGCCCCAGCATTTT. The entire variable domain, with the rest obtained from reference TRBV28 and TRBJ1-5, is as follows: DVKVTQSSRYLVKRTGEKVFLECVQDMDHENMFWYRQDPGLGLRLIYFSYDVKMKEKGDIPEGYSVSREKKERFSLILESASTNQTSMYLCASRPLDRVNQPQHFGDGTRLSIL.